The clone carrying this TCR beta chain showed up just once. What it binds is unknown. Measured with immunoSEQ multiplex PCR; TCRdb has only the in-frame clones, and not every one. The table has 650,000 to 800,000 clones, 92% seen once. CD45RO-negative CD8 cells positively selected for CCR7 made up the naive population, which excluded terminally differentiated effector memory CD45RA+ cells. HIV-negative, healthy adults without recent acute infections or vaccinations were the donors. V dropped 0 bases and J dropped 6; count of bases not matched to a gene: 14. The CDR3 runs to 17 residues. CDR1 and CDR2 from the germline V gene are SQVTM and ANQGSEA. The data are from a study of shared clonotypes between healthy human individuals. About the study: There were three CD4 naive, three CD4 memory, two CD8 naive and one CD8 memory plates per donor.

Study outcomes and limitations: Clonotypes shared by all four sorted-subset donors had higher generation probabilities than non-shared clonotypes. In this cohort, only blood was sampled, and tissue repertoires likely differ.

This sequence originates from a man in his thirties or forties in good health. The rearrangement joins TRBV29-1 to TRBJ2-1, with TRBD1 identical over 7 bases. Sequencing was carried out using naive CD8+ T cells sorted from blood. The CDR3 bases are TGCAGCGTTGAAGACCCGACAGGGTCGAACCTAGGCAATGAGCAGTTCTTC. Translating gives CSVEDPTGSNLGNEQFF.